A selection of T cell receptor beta chains follows, all from one sample in a study of cytomegalovirus exposure and HLA in healthy donors. Only in-frame clones appear in the TCRdb table, and some are missing; sequencing was by immunoSEQ multiplex PCR. The sample has 100,000 to 150,000 clones; approximately 94% are singletons. Source material: PBMCs. These receptors originate from a man aged 18 to 35 in good health and CMV-seronegative. The CDR3 runs from the conserved cysteine through the conserved F or W. D genes are given only for firm matches. Where a row states a size, it is once, few, many or the class of an expanded clone; other rows omit it.

>TRBV11-3|TRBJ1-1|.|TRBD1
CASSPGGGPNTEAFF
TGTGCCAGCAGCCCCGGAGGGGGCCCGAACACTGAAGCTTTCTTT
>TRBV7-2|TRBJ2-1|.|TRBD2
CASSLLDSGRAEQFF
TGTGCCAGCAGCTTATTAGATAGCGGGAGGGCTGAGCAGTTCTTC
>TRBV4-1|TRBJ2-1|.|.
CASSREQGNPYNEQFF
TGCGCCAGCAGCCGAGAACAGGGTAACCCCTACAATGAGCAGTTCTTC
>TRBV4-3|TRBJ1-5|once|.
CASSQAPAGSGNQPQHF
TGCGCCAGCAGCCAAGCCCCCGCGGGGTCAGGGAATCAGCCCCAGCATTTT
>TRBV5-1|TRBJ1-2|.|TRBD1
CASSLLPDRSNKDGYTF
TGCGCCAGCAGCTTGCTTCCGGACAGGTCTAATAAGGATGGCTACACCTTC
>TRBV7-2|TRBJ2-7|.|TRBD1
CASSPGTGPYEQYF
TGTGCCAGCAGCCCCGGGACAGGGCCCTACGAGCAGTACTTC
>TRBV29-1|TRBJ1-2|few|TRBD1
CSVRDSTLYGYTF
TGCAGCGTGCGGGACAGTACCCTCTATGGCTACACCTTC
>TRBV5-1|TRBJ2-2|.|.
CASSSIQGTGELFF
TGCGCCAGCAGCTCAATCCAGGGCACCGGGGAGCTGTTTTTT
>TRBV11-3|TRBJ1-1|.|.
CASSLSGQTNTEAFF
TGTGCCAGCAGCTTATCGGGACAAACGAACACTGAAGCTTTCTTT
>TRBV30|TRBJ1-4|.|TRBD1
CALQGVTEYAMGSNEKLFF
TGTGCCCTGCAGGGGGTCACCGAATATGCAATGGGGAGTAATGAAAAACTGTTTTTT
>TRBV7-8|TRBJ2-3|.|.
CASSTRRDTYRDTQYF
TGTGCCAGCAGCACCCGGCGGGATACCTACAGGGATACGCAGTATTTT
>TRBV19|TRBJ2-5|.|.
CASRKDRDSETQYF
TGTGCCAGTAGGAAGGACAGAGATTCAGAGACCCAGTACTTC
>TRBV7-2|TRBJ1-2|.|.
CASSILGTVGYTF
TGTGCCAGCAGCATATTGGGTACAGTAGGCTACACCTTC
>TRBV19|TRBJ2-7|.|.
CASPRRELVFIYEQYF
TGTGCCAGTCCGAGGAGGGAACTCGTATTTATCTACGAGCAGTACTTC
>TRBV11-2|TRBJ2-1|.|TRBD2
CASSLDRAKTSGRAYNEQFF
TGTGCCAGCAGCTTAGACAGGGCCAAGACTAGCGGGAGAGCCTACAATGAGCAGTTCTTC
>TRBV7-2|TRBJ1-1|.|.
CASSLHSMNTEAFF
TGTGCCAGCAGCTTACACAGTATGAACACTGAAGCTTTCTTT
>TRBV7-6|TRBJ2-5|.|.
CASSPLIEETQYF
TGTGCCAGCAGCCCCCTTATAGAAGAGACCCAGTACTTC
>TRBV2|TRBJ1-1|.|.
CASKNDLNTEAFF
TGTGCCAGCAAAAACGACTTGAACACTGAAGCTTTCTTT
>TRBV7-9|TRBJ2-2|.|TRBD2
CASSLETSGNTGELFF
TGTGCCAGCAGCTTAGAAACTAGCGGGAACACCGGGGAGCTGTTTTTT
>TRBV5-1|TRBJ2-3|.|TRBD1
CASSFASGTGTDTQYF
TGCGCCAGCAGCTTCGCATCCGGGACAGGCACAGATACGCAGTATTTT
>TRBV5-6|TRBJ2-1|.|.
CAIRRGLSYNEQFF
TGTGCCATCAGAAGAGGACTTTCCTACAATGAGCAGTTCTTC
>TRBV30|TRBJ1-3|.|.
CAWSSAGNTIYF
TGTGCCTGGAGTTCCGCTGGAAACACCATATATTTT
>TRBV5-1|TRBJ2-3|.|TRBD1
CASSMLGGRGQDTQYF
TGCGCCAGCAGCATGTTAGGGGGCCGGGGACAAGATACGCAGTATTTT
>TRBV5-8|TRBJ2-1|once|.
CASSLGTASYNEQFF
TGTGCCAGCAGCCTCGGGACTGCCTCCTACAATGAGCAGTTCTTC
>TRBV19|TRBJ2-1|once|TRBD2
CASRPGSLAGVEQFF
TGTGCCAGTAGACCCGGGTCGTTAGCGGGAGTCGAGCAGTTCTTC
>TRBV28|TRBJ1-3|.|.
CASSEPTFSGNTIYF
TGTGCCAGCAGTGAGCCGACATTCTCTGGAAACACCATATATTTT
>TRBV18|TRBJ2-4|.|.
CASSPGAEAKNIQYF
TGTGCCAGCTCACCAGGGGCAGAAGCCAAAAACATTCAGTACTTC
>TRBV15|TRBJ1-1|.|.
CATSRDFLPGQMNTEAFF
TGTGCCACCAGCAGAGATTTTCTCCCGGGACAAATGAACACTGAAGCTTTCTTT
>TRBV5-1|TRBJ2-7|.|.
CASSMALAYEQYF
TGCGCCAGCAGCATGGCTCTCGCCTACGAGCAGTACTTC
>TRBV7-9|TRBJ2-2|.|.
CASTHETGELFF
TGTGCCAGCACCCATGAGACCGGGGAGCTGTTTTTT
>TRBV27|TRBJ2-7|.|TRBD1
CASTPRDSPSYEQYF
TGTGCCAGCACCCCCAGGGACAGCCCCTCCTACGAGCAGTACTTC
>TRBV11-2|TRBJ2-7|.|TRBD2
CASRLGSGTYEQYF
TGTGCCAGCAGGTTGGGCAGCGGGACCTACGAGCAGTACTTC
>TRBV6-5|TRBJ1-1|.|TRBD1
CASRTGQGRTEAFF
TGTGCCAGCAGAACAGGACAGGGAAGGACTGAAGCTTTCTTT
>TRBV5-4|TRBJ2-7|.|.
CASSSPRGSNYEQYF
TGTGCCAGCAGCTCTCCTAGGGGTTCCAACTACGAGCAGTACTTC
>TRBV28|TRBJ1-5|.|TRBD1
CASSSPDRGKTQHF
TGTGCCAGCAGTTCCCCGGACAGGGGTAAAACCCAGCATTTT
>TRBV19|TRBJ1-1|.|.
CASRYTRDTEAFF
TGTGCCAGTAGGTATACCAGGGACACTGAAGCTTTCTTT
>TRBV29-1|TRBJ2-1|.|TRBD1
CSVEAGRGLYNEQFF
TGCAGCGTTGAAGCAGGCAGGGGGCTCTACAATGAGCAGTTCTTC
>TRBV19|TRBJ1-5|.|TRBD1
CASRMTGGRGSNQPQHF
TGTGCCAGTAGGATGACAGGGGGCCGAGGGAGCAATCAGCCCCAGCATTTT
>TRBV28|TRBJ1-1|.|.
CATGGNTEAFF
TGTGCCACGGGGGGGAACACTGAAGCTTTCTTT
>TRBV25-1|TRBJ2-1|once|TRBD2
CASSGRTSVEGEQFF
TGTGCCAGCAGTGGGCGGACTAGCGTGGAGGGGGAGCAGTTCTTC
>TRBV7-2|TRBJ2-5|once|TRBD2
CASSRLSASGSRETQYF
TGTGCCAGCAGCCGCTTGTCGGCTAGCGGGAGCCGAGAGACCCAGTACTTC
>TRBV11-2|TRBJ1-5|.|TRBD1
CASSPAGTDNQPQHF
TGTGCCAGCAGCCCGGCTGGGACAGACAATCAGCCCCAGCATTTT
>TRBV10-3|TRBJ1-2|once|TRBD1
CAISGGTGGSRGYTF
TGTGCCATCAGTGGGGGGACAGGGGGGTCAAGAGGCTACACCTTC
>TRBV29-1|TRBJ2-3|.|TRBD2
CSADLGGTTDTQYF
TGCAGCGCCGATCTCGGGGGGACCACAGATACGCAGTATTTT
>TRBV30|TRBJ2-7|.|.
CAWSGGHQGEQYF
TGTGCCTGGAGTGGGGGACACCAAGGCGAGCAGTACTTC
>TRBV7-3|TRBJ2-3|.|TRBD2
CASRSTSGSRDTQYF
TGTGCCAGCAGATCGACTAGCGGGAGTAGGGATACGCAGTATTTT
>TRBV5-1|TRBJ1-4|.|TRBD1
CASSLGGGTAATNEKLFF
TGCGCCAGCAGCTTGGGCGGGGGGACAGCCGCAACTAATGAAAAACTGTTTTTT
>TRBV14|TRBJ2-2|.|TRBD2
CASSLGVAGDTGELFF
TGTGCCAGCAGCCTCGGGGTAGCGGGAGACACCGGGGAGCTGTTTTTT
>TRBV5-1|TRBJ2-7|.|TRBD1
CASSSQSGDRRYEQYF
TGCGCCAGCAGCAGCCAATCTGGGGACAGGAGATACGAGCAGTACTTC
>TRBV6-6|TRBJ2-7|.|.
CASRGAGMAYEQYF
TGTGCCAGCAGGGGTGCGGGAATGGCCTACGAGCAGTACTTC
>TRBV11-3|TRBJ1-3|.|.
CASSSGQHSGNTIYF
TGTGCCAGCAGCTCCGGACAGCACTCTGGAAACACCATATATTTT
>TRBV7-2|TRBJ1-3|.|TRBD1
CASSSGQGGNTIYF
TGTGCCAGCAGCTCGGGACAGGGGGGCAACACCATATATTTT
>TRBV18|TRBJ1-1|.|TRBD1
CASRDSMNTEAFF
TGTGCCAGCAGGGACAGTATGAACACTGAAGCTTTCTTT
>TRBV7-9|TRBJ1-1|.|.
CASSLRRDAEAFF
TGTGCCAGCAGCTTAAGGAGGGACGCTGAAGCTTTCTTT